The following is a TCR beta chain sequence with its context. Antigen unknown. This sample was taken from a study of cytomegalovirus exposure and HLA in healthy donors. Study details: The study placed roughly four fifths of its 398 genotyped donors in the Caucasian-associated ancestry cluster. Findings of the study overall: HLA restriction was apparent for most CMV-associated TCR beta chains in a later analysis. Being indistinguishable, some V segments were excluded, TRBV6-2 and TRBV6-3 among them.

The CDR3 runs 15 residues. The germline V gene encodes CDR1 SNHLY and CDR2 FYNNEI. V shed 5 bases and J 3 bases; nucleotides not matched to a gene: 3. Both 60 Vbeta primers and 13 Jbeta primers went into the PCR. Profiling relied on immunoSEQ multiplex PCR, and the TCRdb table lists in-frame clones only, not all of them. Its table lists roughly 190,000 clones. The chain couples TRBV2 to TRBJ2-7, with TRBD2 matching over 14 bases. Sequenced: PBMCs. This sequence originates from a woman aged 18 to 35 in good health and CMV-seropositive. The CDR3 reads CASSQGTSGSYEQYF. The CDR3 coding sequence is TGTGCCAGCAGTCAAGGGACTAGCGGGAGCTACGAGCAGTACTTC.